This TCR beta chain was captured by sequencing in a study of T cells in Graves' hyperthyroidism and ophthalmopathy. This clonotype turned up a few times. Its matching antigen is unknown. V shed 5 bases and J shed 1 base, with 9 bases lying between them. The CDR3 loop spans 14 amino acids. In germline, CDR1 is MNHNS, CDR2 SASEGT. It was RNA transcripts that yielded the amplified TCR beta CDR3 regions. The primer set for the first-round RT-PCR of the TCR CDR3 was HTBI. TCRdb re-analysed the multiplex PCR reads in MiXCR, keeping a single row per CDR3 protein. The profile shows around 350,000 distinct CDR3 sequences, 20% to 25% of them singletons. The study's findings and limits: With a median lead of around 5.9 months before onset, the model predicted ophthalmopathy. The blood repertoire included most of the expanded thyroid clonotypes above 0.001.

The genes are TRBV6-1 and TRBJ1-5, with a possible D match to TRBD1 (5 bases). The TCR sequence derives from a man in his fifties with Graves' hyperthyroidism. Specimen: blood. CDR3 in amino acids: CASSTGPSNQPQHF. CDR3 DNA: TGTGCCAGCAGTACGGGACCCAGCAATCAGCCCCAGCATTTT.